This T cell receptor (beta chain) was documented in a study of blood T cell repertoires in COVID-19. Overall study context: T cells, B-cell-depleted T cells, or PBMCs supplied cDNA or gDNA.

Original analysis: Reference gene primer amplification gave nucleated cell count estimates. Assay: immunoSEQ multiplex PCR; the TCRdb copy retains only in-frame clones and omits some. The V and J calls and clone size come from that table; D and trimming were worked out from the DNA. In the table there are hundreds of thousands of clones, 85% to 90% of which are singletons. V lost 1 base and J lost 4, with 10 bases in between. From germline, CDR1 is GTSNPN and CDR2 SVGIG (reference sequence). The CDR3 extends over 13 amino acids. This TCR was recovered from a woman aged 45 to 65 with COVID-19, enrolled during active disease. This chain joins TRBV30 and TRBJ1-1, with D possibly TRBD1 on 5 matching bases. Sequenced input: peripheral blood. CDR3 coding DNA: TGTGCCTGGAGTGACTCGACAGTCACTGAAGCTTTCTTT. Translation gives CAWSDSTVTEAFF.